Each of the 30 T cell receptor beta chains below was sequenced from the same sample in a study of cytomegalovirus exposure and HLA in healthy donors. The PCR made use of 60 Vbeta and 13 Jbeta primers. Data came from immunoSEQ multiplex PCR; TCRdb stores just in-frame clones and leaves some out. The repertoire includes approximately 190,000 clones, 65% to 85% of them detected once, and over 1.5% sits in the top ten. Sequenced input: PBMCs. The source is a man aged 35 to 55 in good health and CMV-seropositive.

The chain carries TRBV6-5 and TRBJ2-1, with TRBD2 identical over 11 bases. V lost 3 bases and J lost 4; bases outside the gene matches: 2. The CDR3 spans 15 residues. The V gene's germline CDR1 is MNHEY and CDR2 SVGAGI. The CDR3, as DNA: TGTGCCAGCAGTTATGGGACTAGCGGATACAATGAGCAGTTCTTC. Its translation is CASSYGTSGYNEQFF.

The chain links TRBV5-1 to TRBJ2-7; 8 bases agree with TRBD1. The V segment lost 6 bases and the J segment 1 base; nucleotides outside the gene matches: 6. The CDR3 loop spans 14 amino acids. CDR1 and CDR2 (germline): SGHRS, YFSETQ. As DNA, the CDR3 is TGCGCCAGCATTAAAGGACAGGGTTCCTACGAGCAGTACTTC. This translates into CASIKGQGSYEQYF.

The V gene is TRBV6-4, the J gene TRBJ1-5; D is undetermined. The CDR3 runs 15 residues. With 5 bases removed from V and 3 bases from J, the gap between germline ends came to 14 bases. Germline V gives CDR1 MRHNA, CDR2 SNTAGT. The CDR3 coding sequence is TGTGCCAGCAGTCCCGAGGCAGCCACCAATCAGCCCCAGCATTTT. This encodes CASSPEAATNQPQHF.

The chain combines TRBV5-1 with TRBJ1-1, with D maybe TRBD1 (5 bases). CDR1 and CDR2 (germline): SGHRS, YFSETQ. V was pared by 5 bases and J by 0 bases, with 11 bases between. CDR3 length: 14 residues. The CDR3 region is CASSRDSMNTEAFF. DNA of the CDR3: TGCGCCAGCAGTCGCGACAGCATGAACACTGAAGCTTTCTTT.

The chain has TRBV6-1 and TRBJ2-7; D might be TRBD2 (5 bases). Per germline, CDR1 MNHNS and CDR2 SASEGT. Trimming shortened V by 1 base and J by 3 bases, and 16 bases separated the two germline ends. CDR3 length: 16 amino acids. The CDR3: CASSEEGGSLFYEQYF. CDR3 DNA: TGTGCCAGCAGTGAAGAAGGCGGGTCCTTGTTCTACGAGCAGTACTTC.

The rearrangement links TRBV9 to TRBJ2-1; D not resolved. Trimming removed 0 bases from V and 0 bases from J, with 7 bases in between. Germline CDR1 is SGDLS and CDR2 is YYNGEE. This CDR3 contains 15 residues. The chain's CDR3 is CASSVEASSYNEQFF. In DNA, the CDR3 is TGTGCCAGCAGCGTAGAGGCTAGCTCCTACAATGAGCAGTTCTTC.

V usage is TRBV5-1 and J usage is TRBJ2-5, with D possibly TRBD2 on 6 matching bases. CDR3 size: 15 residues. V was trimmed by 0 bases and J by 1 base, leaving 10 bases between them. CDR1 SGHRS and CDR2 YFSETQ come from the germline V gene. CDR3 coding DNA: TGCGCCAGCAGCTTGGGAGGTAGCGGCCAAGAGACCCAGTACTTC. Translation gives CASSLGGSGQETQYF.

V usage is TRBV7-2 and J usage is TRBJ2-2; 7 bases fit TRBD1. Germline V CDR1 and CDR2: SGHTA, FQGNSA. The V gene end was trimmed by 8 bases and the J gene end by 0 bases; junction bases not matched to a gene: 6. The CDR3 loop spans 15 amino acids. In nucleotides, the CDR3 is TGTGCCAGCCCGGCCGGGACAGCGAACACCGGGGAGCTGTTTTTT. This translates into CASPAGTANTGELFF. Variable domain in full (rest from reference TRBV7-2 and TRBJ2-2): GAGVSQSPSNKVTEKGKDVELRCDPISGHTALYWYRQSLGQGLEFLIYFQGNSAPDKSGLPSDRFSAERTGGSVSTLTIQRTQQEDSAVYLCASPAGTANTGELFFGEGSRLTVL.

The CDR3 DNA reads TGTGCCAGCTCACCACCTCCGGGACAGGGGCGGGAGACCCAGTACTTC. Its protein is CASSPPPGQGRETQYF. The V gene is TRBV18, the J gene TRBJ2-5; TRBD1 matches at 10 bases. With 0 bases clipped from V and 5 bases from J, the junction kept 6 bases outside the gene matches. The CDR3 is 16 residues long. Germline V gene lookup returns CDR1 KGHSH and CDR2 LQKENI.

The genes are TRBV6-5 and TRBJ1-2, with 8 bases that match TRBD1. In germline, CDR1 is MNHEY, CDR2 SVGAGI. V shed 10 bases, J shed 1 base, and the junction held 8 bases outside the gene matches. This CDR3 region has 14 residues. The CDR3 sequence: CATMDRVVNYGYTF. The CDR3 DNA reads TGTGCCACCATGGACAGGGTTGTTAACTATGGCTACACCTTC.

The chain links TRBV28 to TRBJ2-7, with 8 bases fitting TRBD1. V was clipped by 5 bases and J by 2 bases; unmatched bases: 17. The CDR3 has 18 amino acids. Germline assignment: CDR1 MDHEN and CDR2 SYDVKM. CDR3: CASSTPFLRDRTTYEQYF. Written as DNA, the CDR3 is TGTGCCAGCAGTACACCTTTTCTCCGGGACAGGACTACCTACGAGCAGTACTTC.

V usage is TRBV28 and J usage is TRBJ2-1, with D maybe TRBD2 (6 bases). This CDR3 spans 16 amino acids. CDR1 is MDHEN, CDR2 SYDVKM, per germline. The V gene lost 6 bases and the J gene lost 2 bases, with 17 bases spanning the gap. The CDR3 sequence is CASSSGRLGTYNEQFF. In DNA form, the CDR3 reads TGTGCCAGCAGCTCGGGGCGACTAGGGACCTACAATGAGCAGTTCTTC.

The CDR3 spells CASSSTSREQYF. CDR3 DNA: TGTGCCAGCAGCTCAACATCCCGAGAGCAGTACTTC. This chain uses TRBV7-9 with TRBJ2-7; D gene ambiguous. Trimming cost V 4 bases and J 7 bases, with 11 bases left between them. Germline assignment: CDR1 SEHNR and CDR2 FQNEAQ (reference sequence). This CDR3 is 12 amino acids long.

The chain combines TRBV6-1 with TRBJ2-7; TRBD1 is a possible D gene (5 bases). V gave up 6 bases and J gave up 6 bases, with 18 bases separating them. CDR1 is MNHNS, CDR2 SASEGT, per germline. This CDR3 is 14 amino acids long. The DNA of the CDR3 is TGTGCCAGCAGGGGAAACAGGAACCTGGGCGAGCAGTACTTC. Amino acids: CASRGNRNLGEQYF.

V usage is TRBV5-1 and J usage is TRBJ2-7; D remains unclear. Germline-derived CDR1 and CDR2 are SGHRS and YFSETQ. Trimming removed 2 bases from V and 6 bases from J, with 12 bases in between. The CDR3 totals 13 residues. CDR3 bases: TGCGCCAGCAGCTTAGACTTCGTCCCCGAGCAGTACTTC. Translated, it gives CASSLDFVPEQYF.

The rearrangement joins TRBV10-2 to TRBJ2-7; TRBD2 aligns across 10 bases. J lost 3 bases, V lost 10 bases, and 9 bases had no gene match. Germline V gene sequence: CDR1 WSHSY, CDR2 SAAADI. This CDR3 comprises 14 residues. CDR3: CATRLAGPYYEQYF. The CDR3 DNA sequence: TGCGCCACCCGACTAGCGGGTCCTTACTACGAGCAGTACTTC.

Here the CDR3 reads CASTQRGGRVAFF. DNA of the CDR3: TGTGCCAGCACCCAAAGGGGGGGGCGGGTAGCTTTCTTT. The rearrangement uses TRBV7-2 and TRBJ1-1, with D possibly being TRBD1 (6 bases). The germline V gene has CDR1 SGHTA and CDR2 FQGNSA. Trimming cost V 7 bases and J 10 bases, with 19 bases left between them. The CDR3 extends over 13 amino acids.

This chain links TRBV28 with TRBJ1-3; no definite D call. Germline-derived CDR1 and CDR2 are MDHEN and SYDVKM. Trimming took 4 bases from V and 4 from J, leaving 14 bases between them. The CDR3 is made up of 15 amino acids. The CDR3 region is CASSYRGRLGNTIYF. CDR3 nucleotides: TGTGCCAGCAGTTACCGGGGTAGGCTCGGAAACACCATATATTTT.

This chain connects TRBV18 to TRBJ2-1; a possible D gene is TRBD1 (5 bases). Trimming removed 3 bases from V and 4 bases from J, with 10 bases in between. The CDR3 is made up of 14 amino acids. Germline CDR1 KGHSH, CDR2 LQKENI. CDR3 protein: CASSPPKGYNEQFF. The CDR3 nucleotides read TGTGCCAGCTCACCTCCAAAGGGGTACAATGAGCAGTTCTTC.

V usage is TRBV30 and J usage is TRBJ1-5, with no clear D. This CDR3 region has 13 residues. V was shortened by 2 bases and J by 0 bases, with 5 bases between the two germline ends. In germline, CDR1 is GTSNPN, CDR2 SVGIG (reference sequence). CDR3 in amino acids: CAWSRYSNQPQHF. The CDR3 DNA reads TGTGCCTGGAGTCGGTATAGCAATCAGCCCCAGCATTTT.

V usage is TRBV5-5 and J usage is TRBJ2-2; D ambiguous. Per germline, CDR1 SGHKS and CDR2 YYEKEE (reference sequence). This CDR3 spans 14 amino acids. The V end lost 1 base, the J end lost 3 bases, and 7 bases lay between the germline ends. The DNA for the CDR3 is TGTGCCAGCAGCTTGCGAGTGTACACCGGGGAGCTGTTTTTT. This encodes CASSLRVYTGELFF.

This sequence joins TRBV6-5 and TRBJ1-4; 7 bases are a match to TRBD1. Trimming removed 6 bases from V and 7 bases from J; junction bases left unmatched: 11. CDR3 length equals 15 residues. Germline assignment: CDR1 MNHEY and CDR2 SVGAGI. In DNA, the CDR3 is TGTGCCAGCAGCGCGACACAGGGGCCGGGTGAAAAACTGTTTTTT. Translating it yields CASSATQGPGEKLFF.

This chain joins TRBV7-9 and TRBJ1-4, with D possibly being TRBD1 (5 bases). The V gene lost 1 base and the J gene lost 8 bases, with 14 bases spanning the gap. Per germline, CDR1 SEHNR and CDR2 FQNEAQ (reference sequence). This CDR3 has 15 residues. The CDR3 sequence is CASSLGDSPGEKLFF. CDR3 DNA: TGTGCCAGCAGCTTAGGAGACAGCCCAGGGGAAAAACTGTTTTTT.

The CDR3 sequence: CASSPGLAGASYEQYF. CDR3 sequence (DNA): TGTGCCAGCAGCCCCGGACTAGCGGGGGCGTCCTACGAGCAGTACTTC. The chain employs TRBV7-2 and TRBJ2-7; TRBD2 matches 13 bases. V lost 5 bases and J lost 1; bases outside the gene matches: 5. The CDR3 consists of 16 residues. The germline V gene encodes CDR1 SGHTA and CDR2 FQGNSA. The variable domain in full, with the rest retrieved from reference TRBV7-2 and TRBJ2-7, is GAGVSQSPSNKVTEKGKDVELRCDPISGHTALYWYRQSLGQGLEFLIYFQGNSAPDKSGLPSDRFSAERTGGSVSTLTIQRTQQEDSAVYLCASSPGLAGASYEQYFGPGTRLTVT.

The gene calls are TRBV14 and TRBJ1-1, with D possibly matching TRBD1 (6 bases). Germline V gene data show CDR1 as SGHDN and CDR2 as FVKESK. The CDR3 has 14 amino acids. V was clipped by 0 bases and J by 4 bases, with 9 bases between them. CDR3 amino acids: CASSQEIQGTEAFF. CDR3 DNA sequence: TGTGCCAGCAGCCAAGAGATACAGGGCACTGAAGCTTTCTTT.

V and J are TRBV7-7 and TRBJ2-5; 12 positions agree with TRBD2. J gave up 0 bases and V 1 base, and 6 bases lay outside the gene matches. This CDR3 comprises 18 residues. The germline CDR1 and CDR2 sequences are SSHAT and FNYEAQ (reference sequence). The CDR3 protein is CASSLGTLAGGYQETQYF. In DNA, the CDR3 is TGTGCCAGCAGCTTAGGGACACTAGCGGGGGGTTACCAAGAGACCCAGTACTTC.

The chain employs TRBV5-1 and TRBJ1-2; 7 bases fit TRBD1. The germline V gene has CDR1 SGHRS and CDR2 YFSETQ. The CDR3 sequence is 14 residues long. Trimming took 1 base from V and 7 from J; bases not matched to a gene: 7. The DNA of the CDR3 is TGCGCCAGCAGCTTGAGGGGGCCAAGTTCTGGCTACACCTTC. Its protein product is CASSLRGPSSGYTF.

The chain couples TRBV11-2 to TRBJ2-1; 7 nucleotides align to TRBD2. The germline V gene has CDR1 SGHAT and CDR2 FQNNGV. CDR3 length: 15 residues. With 5 bases clipped from V and 5 bases from J, the junction kept 9 bases outside the gene matches. The DNA for the CDR3 is TGTGCCAGCAGCCCCAGGGCGGGAGTGAACAATGAGCAGTTCTTC. Amino acid sequence: CASSPRAGVNNEQFF.

The chain recombines TRBV7-9 with TRBJ2-6; D perhaps matches TRBD1 (6 bases). Per the germline V gene, CDR1 is SEHNR and CDR2 is FQNEAQ (reference sequence). The CDR3 length is 18 residues. V lost 3 bases and J 0 bases, leaving 15 bases between the germline ends. As DNA, the CDR3 is TGTGCCAGCAGCTTTAGAGGTACAGGGAACTCTGGGGCCAACGTCCTGACTTTC. Protein sequence: CASSFRGTGNSGANVLTF. Variable domain in full (rest from reference TRBV7-9 and TRBJ2-6): DTGVSQNPRHKITKRGQNVTFRCDPISEHNRLYWYRQTLGQGPEFLTYFQNEAQLEKSRLLSDRFSAERPKGSFSTLEIQRTEQGDSAMYLCASSFRGTGNSGANVLTFGAGSRLTVL.

This rearrangement joins TRBV9 to TRBJ2-1; no clear D. The CDR3 length is 13 residues. V dropped 0 bases and J dropped 5 bases, with 6 bases sitting between them. Germline V gene sequence: CDR1 SGDLS, CDR2 YYNGEE. CDR3 DNA: TGTGCCAGCAGCGTAGACTCGAACAATGAGCAGTTCTTC. Its protein product is CASSVDSNNEQFF.